Described below is a single TCR beta chain sequence and its context. The sample comes from a study of blood T cell repertoires in COVID-19. In the study overall: There were acute and convalescent COVID-19 samples, and they came from the United States, Italy and Spain. The analysed material was cDNA or gDNA that came from T cells, B-cell-depleted T cells, or PBMCs.

Germline-derived CDR1 and CDR2 are SGHRS and YFSETQ. The CDR3 covers 15 residues. The J segment lost 6 bases and the V segment lost 4 bases, leaving 11 bases of the junction unmatched. Patients at the Seattle site were enrolled during active infection and followed longitudinally. Study processing details: Quantification of nucleated cells was approximated via reference gene primer amplification. Assay used: immunoSEQ multiplex PCR; TCRdb lists only in-frame clones, some missing. The DNA gave D and trimming, while V, J and clone size come from that table. The sample lists tens of thousands of clones; about 83% were seen once.

Sequenced input: peripheral blood. The rearrangement joins TRBV5-1 to TRBJ2-7, with TRBD1 matching over 9 bases. This clonotype was obtained from a man under 40 with COVID-19, enrolled during active disease. The CDR3 loop is CASSQRTGEGREQYF. CDR3 sequence (DNA): TGCGCCAGCAGCCAAAGGACAGGGGAGGGGCGCGAGCAGTACTTC. Full variable domain (remainder filled in from reference TRBV5-1 and TRBJ2-7): KAGVTQTPRYLIKTRGQQVTLSCSPISGHRSVSWYQQTPGQGLQFLFEYFSETQRNKGNFPGRFSGRQFSNSRSEMNVSTLELGDSALYLCASSQRTGEGREQYFGPGTRLTVT.